These T cell receptor beta chains were read from a single sample in a study of Tregs in tolerant kidney transplant recipients. Method: immunoSEQ multiplex PCR; TCRdb's copy keeps in-frame clones and lacks some. This table has over 60,000 clones, about 89% appearing once. The material sequenced was CD4+ T cells from blood, taken before the transplant. The receptor source for this set is a human donor who received a combined kidney and bone marrow transplant. Each CDR3 is given with its conserved first and last residue. D genes are given only for firm matches. The size entry is marked missing in some rows and otherwise reads once, few, many or a size class.

d_gene,abundance,j_gene,v_gene,CDR3aa,CDR3nt
-,-,TRBJ2-7,TRBV10-3,CAISGDTLSEQYF,TGTGCCATCAGCGGGGACACCCTAAGCGAGCAGTACTTC
TRBD1,-,TRBJ2-7,TRBV28,CASSPGTGAFYEQYF,TGTGCCAGCAGCCCAGGGACAGGGGCCTTCTACGAGCAGTACTTC
TRBD1,-,TRBJ1-2,TRBV10-3,CAISETSRDRPYGYTF,TGTGCCATCAGTGAGACGTCCCGGGACAGGCCCTATGGCTACACCTTC
-,-,TRBJ2-7,TRBV15,CATSRGAGPFEQYF,TGTGCCACCAGCAGAGGGGCAGGCCCCTTCGAGCAGTACTTC
-,-,TRBJ1-3,TRBV10-3,CAISEMAAGNTIYF,TGTGCCATCAGTGAGATGGCGGCTGGAAACACCATATATTTT
TRBD2,once,TRBJ2-7,TRBV10-1,CATSQGTSGLEQYF,TGCGCCACTTCCCAGGGGACTAGCGGTCTCGAGCAGTACTTC
TRBD2,-,TRBJ2-7,TRBV18,CASSPYSGSYEQYF,TGTGCCAGCTCACCTTATAGCGGGAGTTACGAGCAGTACTTC
-,-,TRBJ1-2,TRBV25-1,CASSEPGSSNGYTF,TGTGCCAGCAGTGAACCAGGTAGTTCCAATGGCTACACCTTC
-,-,TRBJ1-4,TRBV25-1,CASSERLRGGSEKLFF,TGTGCCAGCAGTGAACGGCTTCGGGGGGGGAGTGAAAAACTGTTTTTT
-,-,TRBJ1-1,TRBV28,CASSSRSPRSIEAFF,TGTGCCAGCAGTTCCCGTAGCCCCAGATCAATTGAAGCTTTCTTT
TRBD2,-,TRBJ2-1,TRBV7-9,CASNQLSGESLRFF,TGTGCCAGCAACCAACTTAGCGGGGAGAGTCTCCGGTTCTTC
TRBD1,-,TRBJ2-7,TRBV2,CASKGTATRGEQYF,TGTGCCAGCAAGGGGACAGCGACCCGTGGCGAGCAGTACTTC
TRBD1,many,TRBJ2-7,TRBV4-1,CASSHPVQGVWKQYF,TGCGCCAGCAGCCACCCGGTACAGGGGGTCTGGAAGCAGTACTTC
-,-,TRBJ1-5,TRBV4-1,CASSQGGRSQPQHF,TGCGCCAGCAGCCAGGGGGGTAGGAGTCAGCCCCAGCATTTT
-,-,TRBJ1-4,TRBV25-1,CASSDSQVLLEKLFF,TGTGCCAGCAGTGACTCCCAGGTTCTTTTGGAAAAACTGTTTTTT
-,once,TRBJ1-1,TRBV19,CASSMGGETEAFF,TGTGCCAGTAGTATGGGGGGAGAGACTGAAGCTTTCTTT
-,-,TRBJ1-5,TRBV5-3,CAGVGQNQSNQPQHF,TGTGCCGGAGTAGGACAAAACCAAAGCAATCAGCCCCAGCATTTT
TRBD2,-,TRBJ2-1,TRBV7-2,CASSLWAGGPSSYNEQFF,TGTGCCAGCAGCCTGTGGGCGGGAGGACCTAGCTCCTACAATGAGCAGTTCTTC
-,-,TRBJ2-1,TRBV5-1,CASSPETERPYGEQFF,TGCGCCAGCAGCCCAGAGACAGAGAGACCTTACGGGGAGCAGTTCTTC
-,-,TRBJ2-3,TRBV14,CASTSGPTDTQYF,TGTGCCAGTACTTCAGGGCCCACAGATACGCAGTATTTT
TRBD2,-,TRBJ2-1,TRBV27,CASSSRTSGRNNEQFF,TGTGCCAGCAGTTCCCGGACTAGCGGGAGGAACAATGAGCAGTTCTTC
TRBD2,-,TRBJ2-7,TRBV18,CASSPTGTSVYEQYF,TGTGCCAGCTCACCAACCGGGACTAGCGTCTACGAGCAGTACTTC
TRBD1,-,TRBJ1-4,TRBV15,CATSRGLTGTGDEKLFF,TGTGCCACCAGCAGAGGTTTAACCGGGACAGGGGATGAAAAACTGTTTTTT
TRBD2,-,TRBJ2-2,TRBV5-1,CASSLRSGRGGGELFF,TGCGCCAGCAGCTTAAGAAGCGGGAGAGGTGGCGGGGAGCTGTTTTTT